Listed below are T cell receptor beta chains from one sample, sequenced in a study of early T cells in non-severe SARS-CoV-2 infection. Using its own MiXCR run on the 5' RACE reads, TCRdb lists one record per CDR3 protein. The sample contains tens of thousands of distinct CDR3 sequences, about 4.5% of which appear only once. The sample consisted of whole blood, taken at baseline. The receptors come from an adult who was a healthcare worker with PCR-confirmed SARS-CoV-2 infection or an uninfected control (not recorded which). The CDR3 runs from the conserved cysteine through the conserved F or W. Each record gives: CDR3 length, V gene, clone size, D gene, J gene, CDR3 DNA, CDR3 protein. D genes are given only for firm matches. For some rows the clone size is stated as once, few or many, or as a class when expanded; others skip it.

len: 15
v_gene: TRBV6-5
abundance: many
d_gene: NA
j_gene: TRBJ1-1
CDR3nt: TGTGCCAGCAGTTACTCAGGGCTCGCAAACACTGAAGCTTTCTTT
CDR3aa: CASSYSGLANTEAFF

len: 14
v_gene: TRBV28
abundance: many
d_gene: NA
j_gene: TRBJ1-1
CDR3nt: TGTGCCAGCAGTGACTGGACGGCTGACACTGAAGCTTTCTTT
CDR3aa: CASSDWTADTEAFF

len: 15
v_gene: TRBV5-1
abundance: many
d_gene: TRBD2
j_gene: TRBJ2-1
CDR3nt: TGCGCCAGCAGCTCGGGGACTAGCTCCTACAATGAGCAGTTCTTC
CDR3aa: CASSSGTSSYNEQFF

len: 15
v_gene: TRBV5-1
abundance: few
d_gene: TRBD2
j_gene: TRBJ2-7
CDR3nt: TGCGCCAGCAGTAGCGGGAGGGCCCGGTTGGACGAGCAGTACTTC
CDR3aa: CASSSGRARLDEQYF

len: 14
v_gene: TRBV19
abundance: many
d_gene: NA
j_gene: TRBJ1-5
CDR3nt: TGTGCCAGTACCGTAAATAGAGGGCGGCAGCCCCAGCATTTT
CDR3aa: CASTVNRGRQPQHF

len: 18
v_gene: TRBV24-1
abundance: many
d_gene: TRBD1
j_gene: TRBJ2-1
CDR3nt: TGTGCCACCAGTGATAACCTCGGCGGGCAGGGGGCCAACAATGAGCAGTTCTTC
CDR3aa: CATSDNLGGQGANNEQFF

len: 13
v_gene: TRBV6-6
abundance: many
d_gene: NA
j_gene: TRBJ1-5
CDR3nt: TGTGCCAGCAAGGCGGATAGCAATCAGCCCCAGCATTTT
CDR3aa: CASKADSNQPQHF

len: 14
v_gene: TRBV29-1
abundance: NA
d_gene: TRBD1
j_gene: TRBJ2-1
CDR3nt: TGCAGCGTCGCCCACAGGGGACCCTACAATGAGCAGTTCTTC
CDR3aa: CSVAHRGPYNEQFF

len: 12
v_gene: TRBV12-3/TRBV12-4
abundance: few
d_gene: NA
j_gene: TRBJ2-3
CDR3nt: TGTGCCAGCAGCCCCCTCAGGAAGGGGCAGTATTTT
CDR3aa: CASSPLRKGQYF

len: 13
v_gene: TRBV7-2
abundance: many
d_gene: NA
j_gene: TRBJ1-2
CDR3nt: TGTGCCAGCAGCAACAGAGCTAACTATGGCTACACCTTC
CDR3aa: CASSNRANYGYTF

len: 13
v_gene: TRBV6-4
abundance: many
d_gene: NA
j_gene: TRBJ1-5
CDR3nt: TGTGCCAGCAGCCCTGAGAGTAATCAGCCCCAGCATTTT
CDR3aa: CASSPESNQPQHF

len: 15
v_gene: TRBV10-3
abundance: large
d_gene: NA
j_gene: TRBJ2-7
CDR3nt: TGTGCCATCGGACTGCTTCAAAATCCGATTTACGAGCAGTACTTC
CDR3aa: CAIGLLQNPIYEQYF

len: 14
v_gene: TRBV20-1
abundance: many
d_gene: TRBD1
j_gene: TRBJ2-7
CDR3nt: TGCAGTACTAAGACAGGGGGGTTCTCCTACGAGCAGTACTTC
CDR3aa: CSTKTGGFSYEQYF

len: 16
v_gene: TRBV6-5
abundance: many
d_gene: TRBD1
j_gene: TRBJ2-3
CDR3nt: TGTGCCAGCAGTTACCTCATCGGACAGGGCACAGATACGCAGTATTTT
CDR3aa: CASSYLIGQGTDTQYF

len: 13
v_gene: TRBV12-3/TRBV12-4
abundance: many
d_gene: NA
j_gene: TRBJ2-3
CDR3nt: TGTGCCAGCAGTCCCTCTTTCACAGATACGCAGTATTTT
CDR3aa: CASSPSFTDTQYF

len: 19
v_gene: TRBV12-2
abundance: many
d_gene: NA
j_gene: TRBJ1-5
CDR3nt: TGTGCAAGTCGCCCCCGACCGGGACAACATCCTAAGAACGGTCAGCCCCAGCATTTT
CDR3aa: CASRPRPGQHPKNGQPQHF

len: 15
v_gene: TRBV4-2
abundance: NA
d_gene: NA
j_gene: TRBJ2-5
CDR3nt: TGTGCCAGCAGCCAAGATCAAACAGTCCAAGAGACCCAGTACTTC
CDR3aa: CASSQDQTVQETQYF

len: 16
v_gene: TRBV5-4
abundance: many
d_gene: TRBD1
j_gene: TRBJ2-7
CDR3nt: TGTGCCAGCAGCTTGGATTCAGGGGGTGCTACCTACGAGCAGTACTTC
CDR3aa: CASSLDSGGATYEQYF

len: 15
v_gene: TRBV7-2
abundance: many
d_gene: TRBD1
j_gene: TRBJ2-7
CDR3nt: TGTGCCAGCAGCCAGGGACAGGGCGGGTCCTACGAGCAGTACTTC
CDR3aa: CASSQGQGGSYEQYF

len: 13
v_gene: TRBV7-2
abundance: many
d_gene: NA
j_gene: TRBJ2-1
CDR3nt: TGTGCCAGCAGCCCCTATGGGGGCAATGAGCAGTTCTTC
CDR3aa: CASSPYGGNEQFF

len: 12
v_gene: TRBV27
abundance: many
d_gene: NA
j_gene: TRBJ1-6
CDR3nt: TGTGCCAGCGGTATCGACATGGGCACCCTCCACTTT
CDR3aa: CASGIDMGTLHF

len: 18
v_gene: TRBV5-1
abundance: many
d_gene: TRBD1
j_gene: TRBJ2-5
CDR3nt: TGCGCCAGCAGCTTGAGGGACAGGGGCCAGTATTACCAAGAGACCCAGTACTTC
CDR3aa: CASSLRDRGQYYQETQYF

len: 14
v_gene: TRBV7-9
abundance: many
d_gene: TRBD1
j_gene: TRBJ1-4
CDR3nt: TGTGCCAGCAGCTCGGGACAGGGGGCTGAAAAACTGTTTTTT
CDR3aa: CASSSGQGAEKLFF

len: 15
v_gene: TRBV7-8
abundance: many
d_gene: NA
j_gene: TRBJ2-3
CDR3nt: TGTGCCAGCAGCTTAGAGGGGCGAAGGACAGATACGCAGTATTTT
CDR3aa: CASSLEGRRTDTQYF

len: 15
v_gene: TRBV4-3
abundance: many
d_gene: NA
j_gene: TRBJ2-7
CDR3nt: TGCGCCAGCAGCCACACCACGGACGGATCCTACGAGCAGTACTTC
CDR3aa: CASSHTTDGSYEQYF

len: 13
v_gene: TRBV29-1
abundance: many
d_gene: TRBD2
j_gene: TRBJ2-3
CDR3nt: TGCAGCGTTACGACTAGCGGGGTTCCTATGATGTATTTT
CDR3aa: CSVTTSGVPMMYF

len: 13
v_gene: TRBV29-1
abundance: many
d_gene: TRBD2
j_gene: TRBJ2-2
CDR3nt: TGCAGCGTTGCCGGACTAGCGGCCGGGGAGCTGTTTTTT
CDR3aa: CSVAGLAAGELFF

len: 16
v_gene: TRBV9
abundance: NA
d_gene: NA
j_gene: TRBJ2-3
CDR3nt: TGTGCCAGCAGCGTAGGTATGGGGGGCGCCACAGATACGCAGTATTTT
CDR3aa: CASSVGMGGATDTQYF

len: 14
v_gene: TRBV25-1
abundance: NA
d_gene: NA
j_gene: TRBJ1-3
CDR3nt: TGTGCCAGCAGTCCGCCATACTCTGGAAACACCATATATTTT
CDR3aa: CASSPPYSGNTIYF

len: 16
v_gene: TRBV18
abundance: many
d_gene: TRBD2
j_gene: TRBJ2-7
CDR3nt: TGTGCCAGCTCACGACAGACTAGCGGAGGTACCTACGAGCAGTACTTC
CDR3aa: CASSRQTSGGTYEQYF

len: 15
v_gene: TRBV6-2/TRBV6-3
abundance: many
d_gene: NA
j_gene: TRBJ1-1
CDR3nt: TGTGCCAGCAGTTACTCCCCAGGGAGAGGCACTGAAGCTTTCTTT
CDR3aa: CASSYSPGRGTEAFF

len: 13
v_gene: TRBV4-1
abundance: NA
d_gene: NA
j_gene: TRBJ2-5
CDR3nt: TGCGCCAGCAGCCCAAGTGGTATCGAGACCCAGTACTTC
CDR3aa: CASSPSGIETQYF

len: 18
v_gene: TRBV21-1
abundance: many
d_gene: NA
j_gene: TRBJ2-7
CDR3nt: TGTGCCAGCAGCAAGCCCCCTCAAGAGCGCCCTTTTACCTACGAGCAGTACTTC
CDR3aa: CASSKPPQERPFTYEQYF

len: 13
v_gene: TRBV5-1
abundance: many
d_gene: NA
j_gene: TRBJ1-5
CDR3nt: TGCGCCAGCAGCTTGGACAGCAATCAGCCCCAGCATTTT
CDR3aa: CASSLDSNQPQHF

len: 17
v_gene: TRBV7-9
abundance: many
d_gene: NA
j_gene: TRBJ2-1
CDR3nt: TGTGCCAGCAGCTTAGACGAGGAGGGGGTATTCCACAATGAGCAGTTCTTC
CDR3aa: CASSLDEEGVFHNEQFF

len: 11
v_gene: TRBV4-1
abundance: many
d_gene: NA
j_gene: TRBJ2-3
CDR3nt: TGCGCCAGCAGCAACACAGATACGCAGTATTTT
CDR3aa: CASSNTDTQYF

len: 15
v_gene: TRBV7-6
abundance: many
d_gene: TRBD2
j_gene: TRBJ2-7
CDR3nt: TGTGCCAGCAGCTTAGCGGGACTAGCGGCCTACGAGCAGTACTTC
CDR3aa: CASSLAGLAAYEQYF

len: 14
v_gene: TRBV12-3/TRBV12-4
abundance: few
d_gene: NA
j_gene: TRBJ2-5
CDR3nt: TGTGCCAGCAGTTTAGCGGGGACTGAAGAGACCCAGTACTTC
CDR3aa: CASSLAGTEETQYF

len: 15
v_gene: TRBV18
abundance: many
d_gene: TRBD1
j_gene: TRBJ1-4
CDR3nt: TGTGCCAGCTCACCGCGGACAGGGTCTAATGAAAAACTGTTTTTT
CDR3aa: CASSPRTGSNEKLFF

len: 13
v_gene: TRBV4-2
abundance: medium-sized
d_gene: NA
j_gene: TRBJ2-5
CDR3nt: TGTGCCAGCAGCCAAGACAGAGTAAGGACCCAGTACTTC
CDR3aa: CASSQDRVRTQYF

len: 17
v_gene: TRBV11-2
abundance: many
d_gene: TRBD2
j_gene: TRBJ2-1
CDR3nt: TGTGCCAGCAGCCACCACCATAGCGGGAGGTCCTACAATGAGCAGTTCTTC
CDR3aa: CASSHHHSGRSYNEQFF

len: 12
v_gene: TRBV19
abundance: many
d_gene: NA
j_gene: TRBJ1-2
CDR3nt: TGTGCCAGTAGTGTCGGACGGTATGGCTACACCTTC
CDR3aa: CASSVGRYGYTF

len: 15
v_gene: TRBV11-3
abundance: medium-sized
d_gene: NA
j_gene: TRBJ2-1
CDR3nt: TGTGCCAGCAGCTTAGGTGGCAGTACCTACAATGAGCAGTTCTTC
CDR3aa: CASSLGGSTYNEQFF

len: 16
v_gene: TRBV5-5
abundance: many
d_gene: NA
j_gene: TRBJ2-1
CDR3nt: TGTGCCAGCAGTTGGGACCCTCCTGAGTTCGGGAGTGAGCAGTTCTTC
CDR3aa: CASSWDPPEFGSEQFF

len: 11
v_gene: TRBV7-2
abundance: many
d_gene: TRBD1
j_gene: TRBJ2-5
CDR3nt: TGTGCCTCGACAGGGGGGGAGACCCAGTACTTC
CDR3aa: CASTGGETQYF

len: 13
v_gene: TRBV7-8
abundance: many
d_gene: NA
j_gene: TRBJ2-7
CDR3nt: TGTGCCAGCAGCTTAGAAATTACCTACGAGCAGTACTTC
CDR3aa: CASSLEITYEQYF

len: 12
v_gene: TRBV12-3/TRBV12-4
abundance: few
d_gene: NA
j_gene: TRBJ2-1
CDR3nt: TGTGCCAGCAGTTTTGGCGTCAATGAGCAGTTCTTC
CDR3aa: CASSFGVNEQFF

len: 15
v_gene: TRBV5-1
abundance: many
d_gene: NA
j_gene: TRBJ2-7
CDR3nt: TGCGCCAGCTGCCTCCGGGACTTACACTCCTACGAGCAGTACTTC
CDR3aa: CASCLRDLHSYEQYF

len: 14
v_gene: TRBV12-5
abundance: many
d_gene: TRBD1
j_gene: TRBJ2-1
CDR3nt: TGTGCTAGTGGTTTAGGGGGCGGGTACAATGAGCAGTTCTTC
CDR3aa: CASGLGGGYNEQFF

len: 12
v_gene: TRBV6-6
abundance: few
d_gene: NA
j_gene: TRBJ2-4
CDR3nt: TGTGCCAGCAGTTACGCTGAAAACATTCAGTACTTC
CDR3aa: CASSYAENIQYF

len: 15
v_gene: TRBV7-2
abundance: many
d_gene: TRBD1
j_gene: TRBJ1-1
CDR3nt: TGTGCCAGCAGCTTGTGGACAGGGGGGGCGACTGAAGCTTTCTTT
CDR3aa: CASSLWTGGATEAFF

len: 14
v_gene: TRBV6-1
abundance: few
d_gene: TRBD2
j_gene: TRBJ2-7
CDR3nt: TGTGCCAGCAGTGAAACCAGCGGGAGCCACGAGCAGTACTTC
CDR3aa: CASSETSGSHEQYF

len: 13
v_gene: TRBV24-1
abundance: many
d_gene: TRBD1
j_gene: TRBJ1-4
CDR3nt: TGTGCCTCAGGGACAGCCGGGGATGAAAAACTGTTTTTT
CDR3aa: CASGTAGDEKLFF

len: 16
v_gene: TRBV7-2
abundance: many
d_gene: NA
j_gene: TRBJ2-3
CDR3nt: TGTGCCAGCAGCTTAGTTCGCAGGAGGAGCACAGATACGCAGTATTTT
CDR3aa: CASSLVRRRSTDTQYF

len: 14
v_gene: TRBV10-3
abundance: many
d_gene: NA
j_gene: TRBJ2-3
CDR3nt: TGTGCCATCAGTGAGCCCGGGGGGCCAGATACGCAGTATTTT
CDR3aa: CAISEPGGPDTQYF

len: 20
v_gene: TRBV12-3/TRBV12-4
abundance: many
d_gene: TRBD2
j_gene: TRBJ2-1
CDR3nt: TGTGCCAGCAGTCCCCAGGGTTTAGCGGGGGACCCAAGTTCCTACAATGAGCAGTTCTTC
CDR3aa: CASSPQGLAGDPSSYNEQFF

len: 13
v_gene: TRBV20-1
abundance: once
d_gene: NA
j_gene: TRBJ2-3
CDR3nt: TGCAGTGCTAGTTCCGAGACTCTAGATACGCAGTATTTT
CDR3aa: CSASSETLDTQYF